One and the same sample provided the 22 T cell receptor beta chains below, sequenced in a study of tumor-infiltrating lymphocytes in oesophageal squamous cell carcinoma. TCRdb ran MiXCR on the PCR reads and lists one entry per CDR3 protein. Altogether about 16,000 distinct CDR3 sequences are present, about 45% being singletons, with the ten largest covering 29%. Sequencing input: esophageal tumor tissue. These receptors originate from a male donor with esophageal squamous cell carcinoma.

Only a few counts were recorded for this clonotype. The rearrangement uses TRBV20-1 and TRBJ2-7; possibly TRBD1 or TRBD2 for D (5 bases each). Germline CDR1 DFQATT, CDR2 SNEGSKA (reference sequence). CDR3 length equals 13 residues. Trimming pared 4 bases from V and 2 bases from J, leaving 12 bases between. CDR3 DNA: TGCAGTGCTACCGGGACGGAGACCTACGAGCAGTACTTC. It translates to CSATGTETYEQYF.

The V and J genes are TRBV4-2 and TRBJ2-3; a weak D match, TRBD1 (5 bases). The DNA end is a closer match to TRBJ1-1, so the J assignment may be wrong. The CDR3 runs to 14 residues. CDR1 is LGHNA, CDR2 YNFKEQ, per germline. This CDR3 reads CASSQGGGVPEAFF. For the CDR3, the DNA is TGTGCCAGCAGCCAAGGGGGGGGGGTCCCTGAAGCTTTCTTT.

There are many counts of this clonotype. This could be a read error, since a much larger clone is one nucleotide away. The gene calls are TRBV12-3 or TRBV12-4 and TRBJ2-1; tentative D call: TRBD1 (5 bases). The J call may be mistaken, given a closer DNA end match to TRBJ2-7. CDR3 length: 15 residues. The CDR3 nucleotides are TGTGCCAGCAGAAAAGACAGAGGCTCCTACAATGAGCAGTACTTC. Encoded protein: CASRKDRGSYNEQYF.

The chain is built from TRBV2 and TRBJ2-3; weak D call: TRBD2 (5 bases). Germline assignment: CDR1 SNHLY and CDR2 FYNNEI. CDR3 length equals 14 residues. V was clipped by 8 bases and J by 14 bases, with 26 bases between them. The CDR3 coding sequence is TGTGCCAGCGGTAAACTAGATGCTAGTGGGGAGCTGTATTTT. Translation gives CASGKLDASGELYF.

This clonotype was observed a few times. V is TRBV7-6 and J is TRBJ2-5; the D is unclear. V lost 0 bases, J lost 1 base, and 15 bases lay in between. CDR1 and CDR2 from the germline V gene are SGHVS and FNYEAQ. There are 17 residues in the CDR3. The CDR3 protein is CASSLAGQVAGQETQYF. For the CDR3, the DNA is TGTGCCAGCAGCTTAGCGGGCCAGGTGGCCGGCCAAGAGACCCAGTACTTC.

This clonotype has just a few counts. One junction end does not reproduce the germline sequence, and a read error may be involved. V and J are TRBV7-7 and TRBJ2-3; D gene unclear. The CDR3 loop spans 13 amino acids. Germline loops: CDR1 SSHAT, CDR2 FNYEAQ (reference sequence). CDR3: CASSYHSSDTQYF. The CDR3 coding sequence is TGTGCTAGCAGCTATCATAGCTCAGATACGCAGTATTTT.

There are many counts of this clonotype. The rearrangement links TRBV6-1 to TRBJ1-4, with D unresolved. CDR1 is MNHNS and CDR2 is SASEGT in the germline V gene. V gave up 6 bases and J gave up 0 bases, with 11 bases separating them. The CDR3 covers 15 residues. In DNA form, the CDR3 reads TGTGCCAGCAGCATATACGGGGCAACTAATGAAAAACTGTTTTTT. It yields the protein CASSIYGATNEKLFF.

CDR3 amino acids: CASSLAVTYEQYF. CDR3 nucleotides: TGTGCCAGCAGCTTAGCGGTTACCTACGAGCAGTACTTC. The chain couples TRBV7-6 to TRBJ2-1; D is undetermined. The J call may not be correct, given that the DNA end is closer to TRBJ2-7. The CDR3 runs to 13 residues. Per germline, CDR1 SGHVS and CDR2 FNYEAQ.

This clonotype was recorded a few times. One end of the junction is discordant with germline, which a read error may explain. The chain has TRBV2 and TRBJ2-4; no reliable D call. Germline V lookup: CDR1 SNHLY, CDR2 FYNNEI. The CDR3 is made up of 14 amino acids. CDR3 loop: CASALTRDNSPLHF. In DNA form, the CDR3 reads TGTGCCAGCGCCCTGACACGAGATAATTCACCCCTCCACTTC.

By frequency in the sample, this clonotype is medium-sized. The chain combines TRBV7-6 with TRBJ1-1, with D unclear. Germline V gene data show CDR1 as SGHVS and CDR2 as FNYEAQ. CDR3 size: 15 residues. V was cut by 1 base and J by 2 bases, with 11 bases left in between. CDR3 region: CASSLGLGRNTEAFF. DNA of the CDR3: TGTGCCAGCAGCTTAGGCCTTGGCAGAAACACTGAAGCTTTCTTT.

For this clonotype: A much larger clone sits a single nucleotide away, making a read error possible. The chain joins TRBV5-1 to TRBJ2-1, with D maybe TRBD2 (6 bases). CDR1 is SGHRS and CDR2 is YFSETQ in the germline V gene. There are 13 residues in the CDR3. V was pared by 0 bases and J by 10 bases, with 11 bases between. The CDR3 spells CASSLASVYEQFF. The DNA of the CDR3 is TGCGCCAGCAGCTTGGCTAGCGTCTACGAGCAGTTCTTC.

This clonotype was observed at least ten times. The chain recombines TRBV27 with TRBJ2-1; 9 nucleotides line up with TRBD1. The CDR3 length is 15 residues. The germline V gene has CDR1 MNHEY and CDR2 SMNVEV (reference sequence). J gave up 8 bases and V 4 bases, and 9 bases lay outside the gene matches. CDR3 bases: TGTGCCAGCAGTTCTCCGGGACAGGGCGTCGATGAGCAGTTCTTC. This gives the protein CASSSPGQGVDEQFF.

This clonotype was recorded a few times. This chain connects TRBV7-2 to TRBJ1-5, with TRBD1 matching 7 bases. With V trimmed by 0 bases and J by 3 bases, 5 bases remained unmatched. Germline V gene data show CDR1 as SGHTA and CDR2 as FQGNSA. The CDR3 has 16 amino acids. DNA of the CDR3: TGTGCCAGCAGCTTAGCGGTACAGGGGAACAATCAGCCCCAGCATTTT. It yields the protein CASSLAVQGNNQPQHF. Complete variable domain (other parts from reference TRBV7-2 and TRBJ1-5): GAGVSQSPSNKVTEKGKDVELRCDPISGHTALYWYRQSLGQGLEFLIYFQGNSAPDKSGLPSDRFSAERTGGSVSTLTIQRTQQEDSAVYLCASSLAVQGNNQPQHFGDGTRLSIL.

This clonotype was picked up many times. This rearrangement joins TRBV7-9 to TRBJ1-2, with D tentatively TRBD1 (5 bases). The V gene lost 0 bases and the J gene lost 4 bases, with 18 bases spanning the gap. CDR1 is SEHNR, CDR2 FQNEAQ, per germline (reference sequence). This CDR3 is 17 amino acids long. CDR3 bases: TGTGCCAGCAGCTTAGCGGGCTGGAGGGGTGTAGGCTATGGCTACACCTTC. It codes for CASSLAGWRGVGYGYTF.

The chain recombines TRBV11-2 with TRBJ2-3; 10 nucleotides agree with TRBD1. The end of the DNA is better explained by TRBJ1-1, so the J call may be wrong. This CDR3 is 14 amino acids long. CDR1 is SGHAT and CDR2 is FQNNGV in the germline V gene. The CDR3 loop reads CASSTDRGLTEAFF. The CDR3 nucleotides read TGTGCCAGCAGCACAGACAGGGGGCTCACTGAAGCTTTCTTT.

This clonotype is a singleton in its sample. This rearrangement joins TRBV12-3 or TRBV12-4 to TRBJ2-5; no clear D gene. V was pared by 6 bases and J by 6 bases, with 8 bases between. This CDR3 comprises 11 residues. CDR3 amino acids: CASSKGKTQYF. For the CDR3, the DNA is TGTGCCAGCAGCAAAGGGAAGACCCAGTACTTC.

The DNA of the CDR3 is TGTGCCAGCTCACCAAAGGCTAGCGGGAGTGTAGATACGCAGTATTTT. It translates to CASSPKASGSVDTQYF. The chain recombines TRBV18 with TRBJ2-3; 10 bases map to TRBD2. Per germline, CDR1 KGHSH and CDR2 LQKENI. Trimming took 2 bases from V and 5 from J; bases not matched to a gene: 7. This CDR3 is built from 16 residues.

This clonotype occurred a few times. The V and J genes are TRBV7-8 and TRBJ2-4; 8 bases are shared with TRBD2. The CDR3 consists of 14 residues. Germline loops: CDR1 SGHVS, CDR2 FQNEAQ. Trimming removed 5 bases from V and 7 bases from J; junction bases left unmatched: 7. The CDR3 sequence is CASSRTAGGNIQYF. CDR3 bases: TGTGCCAGCAGCCGGACCGCGGGGGGTAACATTCAGTACTTC.

The table lists this clonotype with a few counts. The limits of the CDR3 on the DNA are not certain, so only TCRdb's listed CDR3 is given. V usage is TRBV24-1 and J usage is TRBJ2-6; the table's TRBD1 call for D was not verified on the DNA. Germline CDR1 is KGHDR and CDR2 is SFDVKD. The CDR3 is made up of 15 amino acids, end residues included. This CDR3 reads CATSACTQLWLHLRF.

This clonotype is medium-sized. The chain carries TRBV7-8 and TRBJ2-5; 9 bases are a match to TRBD2. Unmatched junction bases numbered 14, after V lost 7 bases and J lost 5 bases. CDR1 is SGHVS, CDR2 FQNEAQ, per germline. The CDR3 is made up of 16 amino acids. The CDR3 is CASTLVGGGARETQYF. The CDR3 region has the DNA TGTGCCAGCACCCTAGTGGGCGGGGGGGCTAGGGAGACCCAGTACTTC.

This clonotype was recorded many times. The V call is TRBV12-3 or TRBV12-4, the J call TRBJ1-5; D is uncertain. Trimming took off 6 bases at V and 2 bases at J, with 11 bases between the two ends. The CDR3 totals 14 residues. DNA for the CDR3: TGTGCCAGCAGAGGTTTTGGTGGCAATCAGCCCCAGCATTTT. Its protein product is CASRGFGGNQPQHF.

The chain links TRBV7-2 to TRBJ2-3, with 7 bases aligning to TRBD1. Gene TRBJ1-2 matches the end of the DNA better, so the J call may be wrong. Germline V gene sequence: CDR1 SGHTA, CDR2 FQGNSA. This CDR3 is built from 17 residues. The CDR3 DNA sequence: TGTGCCAGCAGCTTAATGGTAGACAGGGCCATAAACTATGGCTACACCTTC. Its translation is CASSLMVDRAINYGYTF.